Shown below are 25 T cell receptor beta chains from a single sample sequenced in a study of spatial heterogeneity in lung cancer. TCRdb redid the calling of the 5' RACE reads with MiXCR, one entry per CDR3 protein. The data contain about 16,000 distinct CDR3 sequences, 6% to 7.5% of them singletons. Time point denoted: sample taken at primary tumor resection. The study, taken as a whole, reports: The number of expanded tumor alpha and beta chains correlated with mutation number.

Their cognate antigens are unknown. Sequenced material: lung tumor tissue, taken at surgery. The receptors derive from a female donor with early-stage non-small cell lung cancer.

As for this clonotype: As an off-target read in a library built for alpha chains, this beta chain has a frequency of little significance. Here the CDR3 reads CSATRGSPGTQYF. Here the CDR3 DNA reads TGCAGTGCTACCCGGGGGTCCCCGGGGACCCAGTACTTC. The chain combines TRBV20-1 with TRBJ2-5; maybe TRBD2 (6 bases). The CDR3 is 13 residues long. From germline, CDR1 is DFQATT and CDR2 SNEGSKA (reference sequence). The V end was cut by 4 bases, the J end by 7 bases, with 16 bases between.

This clonotype was seen at least ten times. This beta chain lies outside the target of a library built for alpha chains; its clone size means little. The chain carries TRBV28 and TRBJ1-5, with 8 bases identical to TRBD1. CDR3 length: 17 amino acids. The V gene's germline CDR1 is MDHEN and CDR2 SYDVKM. Trimming at V came to 2 bases and at J to 3 bases, leaving 9 bases not matched to a gene. The CDR3 sequence is CASSLPGGGTVNQPQHF. For the CDR3, the DNA is TGTGCCAGCAGTTTACCAGGGGGCGGAACGGTCAATCAGCCCCAGCATTTT.

This clonotype was detected ten times or more. The library was designed around alpha chains, so this beta chain is a stray read whose abundance carries little weight. This chain links TRBV12-3 or TRBV12-4 with TRBJ1-2, with D maybe TRBD1 (5 bases). The CDR3 loop spans 14 amino acids. Trimming cost V 5 bases and J 4 bases, with 14 bases left between them. CDR3 coding DNA: TGTGCCAGCAGTCCTCCAGGGACGTCCTATGGCTACACCTTC. It encodes CASSPPGTSYGYTF.

This clonotype was counted ten times or more. Within a library made for alpha chains, this beta chain is off target, and its count is uninformative. V is TRBV7-2 and J is TRBJ2-3; 14 bases line up with TRBD2. Looked up from germline, CDR1 is SGHTA and CDR2 is FQGNSA. After removal of 5 bases from V and 3 bases from J, the junction contained 10 bases not matched to a gene. CDR3 length equals 18 residues. CDR3: CASSLTSGGAGGTDTQYF. In nucleotides, the CDR3 is TGTGCCAGCAGCCTGACTAGCGGGGGGGCCGGCGGGACAGATACGCAGTATTTT.

Regarding this clonotype: For a library built for alpha chains, this beta chain is a stray read; little rests on its size. The chain employs TRBV19 and TRBJ2-7, with 7 bases that match TRBD1. The CDR3 spans 14 residues. CDR1 and CDR2 (germline): LNHDA, SQIVND (reference sequence). Trimming at V came to 3 bases and at J to 6 bases, leaving 8 bases not matched to a gene. In DNA, the CDR3 is TGTGCCAGTAGTATGGGACAGACCCTCGGCGAGCAGTACTTC. It specifies CASSMGQTLGEQYF. The full variable domain, rest sourced from reference TRBV19 and TRBJ2-7, is DGGITQSPKYLFRKEGQNVTLSCEQNLNHDAMYWYRQDPGQGLRLIYYSQIVNDFQKGDIAEGYSVSREKKESFPLTVTSAQKNPTAFYLCASSMGQTLGEQYFGPGTRLTVT.

This clonotype was seen a few times. A library made for alpha chains picked up this beta chain off target, so its size means little. The rearrangement joins TRBV20-1 to TRBJ1-3, with no clear D. Germline values: CDR1 DFQATT, CDR2 SNEGSKA (reference sequence). Trimming cost V 0 bases and J 4 bases, with 10 bases left between them. The CDR3 contains 14 residues. The CDR3 sequence is CSARDRLGGNTIYF. CDR3 nucleotides: TGCAGTGCTAGAGATCGGCTCGGAGGAAACACCATATATTTT.

This clonotype ranks as medium-sized. Since the library was made to target alpha chains, this beta chain is a stray read and its abundance is not meaningful. V is TRBV3-1 and J is TRBJ1-1, with a weak D call TRBD1 (5 bases). The germline V and J ends were trimmed by 1 base and 2 bases, with 8 bases remaining between them. The CDR3 extends over 14 amino acids. Germline V gene lookup returns CDR1 LGHDT and CDR2 YNNKEL (reference sequence). CDR3 sequence reads: CASSQVGENTEAFF. The CDR3 bases are TGTGCCAGCAGCCAAGTGGGGGAAAACACTGAAGCTTTCTTT.

Many counts were recorded for this clonotype. This beta chain came through as a stray read in a library set up for alpha chains, and its size says little. J is TRBJ2-5 and V is TRBV4-2, with TRBD1 matching 7 bases. J was trimmed by 7 bases and V by 1 base; bases with no gene match: 9. CDR3 length: 15 amino acids. The germline CDR1 and CDR2 sequences are LGHNA and YNFKEQ. The CDR3 protein is CASSQAWDSDVTQYF. The CDR3, as DNA: TGTGCCAGCAGCCAAGCCTGGGACAGCGACGTGACCCAGTACTTC.

This clonotype showed up many times. Little can be read into the size of this beta chain, an off-target read in a library designed for alpha chains. The chain links TRBV12-3 or TRBV12-4 to TRBJ2-2, with 8 bases lining up with TRBD1. V shed 2 bases, J shed 7 bases, and the junction held 6 bases outside the gene matches. This CDR3 is built from 15 residues. The CDR3, as DNA: TGTGCCAGCAGTTTAAGACAGGGGATCGGCGGGGAGCTGTTTTTT. Translated: CASSLRQGIGGELFF.

By frequency in the sample, this clonotype is medium-sized. Within a library made for alpha chains, this beta chain is off target, and its count is uninformative. The chain has TRBV7-2 and TRBJ2-5, with 8 bases lining up with TRBD2. The CDR3 loop spans 17 amino acids. Trimming took 0 bases from V and 4 from J; bases not matched to a gene: 10. The germline V gene has CDR1 SGHTA and CDR2 FQGNSA. CDR3 coding DNA: TGTGCCAGCAGCTTAGCAAACCGGGGGGGCCTCCGAGAGACCCAGTACTTC. It encodes CASSLANRGGLRETQYF. Looking up the rest from reference TRBV7-2 and TRBJ2-5 gives the full variable domain: GAGVSQSPSNKVTEKGKDVELRCDPISGHTALYWYRQSLGQGLEFLIYFQGNSAPDKSGLPSDRFSAERTGGSVSTLTIQRTQQEDSAVYLCASSLANRGGLRETQYFGPGTRLLVL.

This clonotype was picked up many times. A library made for alpha chains picked up this beta chain off target, so its size means little. J is TRBJ2-1 and V is TRBV18; TRBD1 agrees at 8 bases. CDR3 length: 13 residues. J gave up 9 bases and V 4 bases, and 5 bases lay outside the gene matches. CDR1 is KGHSH and CDR2 is LQKENI in the germline V gene. CDR3 bases: TGTGCCAGCTCACAAGGACAGGGAAGTGAGCAGTTCTTC. The encoded protein is CASSQGQGSEQFF.

For this clonotype: The library was built for alpha chains, so this beta chain is an off-target read and its size means little. This chain uses TRBV16 with TRBJ2-1, with 7 nucleotides matching TRBD1. With 6 bases clipped from V and 4 bases from J, the junction kept 3 bases outside the gene matches. This CDR3 is built from 13 residues. Germline CDR1 and CDR2: KGHSY and FQNENV. The chain's CDR3 is CASSSQGYNEQFF. The CDR3 DNA sequence: TGTGCCAGCAGTTCACAGGGGTACAATGAGCAGTTCTTC.

The table lists this clonotype with many counts. In a library made to pick up alpha chains, this beta chain is a stray read with a size that means little. This chain links TRBV12-3 or TRBV12-4 with TRBJ2-3; 7 bases align to TRBD1. V shed 5 bases and J 0 bases; nucleotides not matched to a gene: 11. The CDR3 totals 17 residues. The DNA for the CDR3 is TGTGCCAGCAGTGAGCAGACAGGGAATCCTAGCACAGATACGCAGTATTTT. Its translation: CASSEQTGNPSTDTQYF.

Points on this clonotype: A much larger clone sits a single nucleotide away, making a read error possible. This beta chain was picked up by a library intended for alpha chains and is off target, so its count carries little meaning. The genes are TRBV5-1 and TRBJ2-7; D is unresolved. Germline V CDR1 and CDR2: SGHRS, YFSETQ. CDR3 size: 15 residues. The V gene lost 0 bases and the J gene lost 1 base, with 11 bases spanning the gap. CDR3 residues: CASSLGAVGSYEQYF. CDR3 coding DNA: TGCGCCAGCAGCTTGGGGGCAGTAGGATCCTACGAGCAGTACTTC.

This clonotype was detected ten times or more. For a library built for alpha chains, this beta chain is a stray read; little rests on its size. V is TRBV27 and J is TRBJ2-5, with TRBD1 matching over 8 bases. The CDR3 loop spans 16 amino acids. Germline V lookup: CDR1 MNHEY, CDR2 SMNVEV (reference sequence). V lost 1 base to trimming and J lost 0 bases; unmatched junction nucleotides: 4. The DNA of the CDR3 is TGTGCCAGCAGTTTATGGGCAGGGGGCGACCAAGAGACCCAGTACTTC. It encodes CASSLWAGGDQETQYF.

This clonotype was observed many times. Within a library made for alpha chains, this beta chain is off target, and its count is uninformative. The chain carries TRBV7-9 and TRBJ1-5, with 7 nucleotides matching TRBD1. The CDR3 has 16 amino acids. Trimming took 3 bases from V and 11 from J; bases not matched to a gene: 16. The V gene's germline CDR1 is SEHNR and CDR2 FQNEAQ (reference sequence). This CDR3 is CASSLGDRGASRTQHF. In DNA form, the CDR3 reads TGTGCCAGCAGCTTGGGGGACAGAGGGGCATCAAGGACCCAGCATTTT. Looking up the rest from reference TRBV7-9 and TRBJ1-5 gives the full variable domain: DTGVSQNPRHKITKRGQNVTFRCDPISEHNRLYWYRQTLGQGPEFLTYFQNEAQLEKSRLLSDRFSAERPKGSFSTLEIQRTEQGDSAMYLCASSLGDRGASRTQHFGDGTRLSIL.

This clonotype was recorded at least ten times. This beta chain turned up in a library designed for alpha chains; as an off-target read, its abundance says little. This chain connects TRBV9 to TRBJ2-2; 9 bases agree with TRBD2. The CDR3 covers 15 residues. Germline CDR1 and CDR2: SGDLS and YYNGEE. V was clipped by 3 bases and J by 3 bases; unmatched bases: 3. CDR3 DNA sequence: TGTGCCAGCAGCGAGGGACTAGCTTACACCGGGGAGCTGTTTTTT. Protein: CASSEGLAYTGELFF.

This clonotype was counted at least ten times. A library made for alpha chains picked up this beta chain off target, so its size means little. The chain combines TRBV5-6 with TRBJ1-5; D gene uncertain. The ends were cut back, 4 bases at V and 0 bases at J, with 2 bases in the middle. The CDR3 loop spans 12 amino acids. CDR1 SGHDT and CDR2 YYEEEE come from the germline V gene. The CDR3 DNA is TGTGCCAGCAGCCATAGCAATCAGCCCCAGCATTTT. Translation gives CASSHSNQPQHF.

This clonotype was observed at least ten times. Because the library targeted alpha chains, this beta chain is an off-target read whose size means little. The chain links TRBV5-1 to TRBJ2-3; D could derive from TRBD1 or TRBD2 (5 bases each). Germline CDR1 and CDR2: SGHRS and YFSETQ. The CDR3 is made up of 15 amino acids. Trimming removed 0 bases at V and 1 base at J, with 9 bases between. The chain's CDR3 is CASSLERGRTDTQYF. In DNA form, the CDR3 reads TGCGCCAGCAGCTTGGAGAGGGGCCGCACAGATACGCAGTATTTT.

This clonotype was counted at least ten times. This beta chain appears as a stray read in a library generated for alpha chains; its size is not informative. The chain uses TRBV20-1 and TRBJ2-2; TRBD2 aligns across 7 bases. V trimming: 0 bases; J trimming: 2 bases; junction bases outside the gene matches: 12. This CDR3 is 18 amino acids long. Germline V lookup: CDR1 DFQATT, CDR2 SNEGSKA (reference sequence). CDR3: CSARDSPSGTINTGELFF. CDR3 nucleotides: TGCAGTGCTAGAGATTCTCCCAGCGGGACTATCAACACCGGGGAGCTGTTTTTT.

This clonotype has a count of ten or more. Being off target in a library aimed at alpha chains, this beta chain has a size of little meaning. The chain couples TRBV6-1 to TRBJ2-2; a possible D gene is TRBD2 (6 bases). This CDR3 is 14 amino acids long. V was clipped by 7 bases and J by 4 bases, with 13 bases between them. Germline values: CDR1 MNHNS, CDR2 SASEGT. CDR3 in DNA: TGTGCCAGCACCTATGGAGGGTTCACCGGGGAGCTGTTTTTT. Protein sequence: CASTYGGFTGELFF.

By frequency in the sample, this clonotype is medium-sized (0.01 to 0.1%). The library was designed around alpha chains, so this beta chain is a stray read whose abundance carries little weight. The V gene is TRBV20-1, the J gene TRBJ2-7; 10 bases align to TRBD1. Germline CDR1 DFQATT, CDR2 SNEGSKA (reference sequence). With V trimmed by 0 bases and J by 6 bases, 5 bases remained unmatched. The CDR3 contains 14 residues. CDR3 sequence (DNA): TGCAGTGCTAGAGACTCCGGGACAGGGGTCGAGCAGTACTTC. Protein: CSARDSGTGVEQYF.

In this sample, this clonotype turned up many times. This beta chain was picked up by a library intended for alpha chains and is off target, so its count carries little meaning. The chain joins TRBV3-1 to TRBJ2-1; D may correspond to TRBD1 or TRBD2 (6 bases each). Germline CDR1 reads LGHDT; CDR2 reads YNNKEL (reference sequence). V was shortened by 4 bases and J by 6 bases, with 13 bases between the two germline ends. This CDR3 comprises 14 residues. The chain's CDR3 is CASSPLGGGNEQFF. Written as DNA, the CDR3 is TGTGCCAGCAGCCCACTCGGGGGCGGCAATGAGCAGTTCTTC.

Concerning this clonotype itself: Sequence at one end of the junction differs from germline and may be a read error. This beta chain is an unintended read in a library built for alpha chains; its size means little. The chain recombines TRBV20-1 with TRBJ1-4; TRBD1 matches at 10 bases. There are 14 residues in the CDR3. CDR1 DFQATT and CDR2 SNEGSKA come from the germline V gene (reference sequence). The CDR3 DNA is TGCAGTGCTGAGACAGGGGGCGCGGATGAAAAACTGTCTTTT. This codes for CSAETGGADEKLSF.

This clonotype is medium-sized (0.01 to 0.1%) by share. Because this beta chain is a stray read in a library intended to capture alpha chains, its abundance should not be given much weight. The chain employs TRBV4-2 and TRBJ1-1; the D is unclear. The CDR3 covers 15 residues. Germline CDR1 LGHNA, CDR2 YNFKEQ. Deletions cut 0 bases from V and 5 bases from J, with 13 bases between. CDR3 nucleotide sequence: TGTGCCAGCAGCCAAGAACCGGGGATGGGAACTGAAGCTTTCTTT. Translation: CASSQEPGMGTEAFF.